A single sample is the source of the 29 T cell receptor beta chains below, sequenced in a study of blood T cell repertoires in COVID-19. Sequenced by immunoSEQ multiplex PCR; TCRdb stores in-frame clones only, minus some. The table records approximately 200,000 clones, nearly 90% of them present only once. The source material was PBMCs or T cells enriched from blood (not recorded which). The receptors stem from a man aged 25-45 years who had recovered from COVID-19.

The rearrangement uses TRBV28 and TRBJ1-3; D not resolved. Germline-derived CDR1 and CDR2 are MDHEN and SYDVKM. The CDR3 runs to 14 residues. V lost 2 bases and J lost 0, with 5 bases in between. The CDR3 bases are TGTGCCAGCAGTTTAAAGCTCTCTGGAAACACCATATATTTT. This codes for CASSLKLSGNTIYF.

The chain couples TRBV27 to TRBJ2-2, with 7 bases aligning to TRBD1. Trimming at V came to 4 bases and at J to 6 bases, leaving 5 bases not matched to a gene. CDR3 length: 14 residues. The germline V gene encodes CDR1 MNHEY and CDR2 SMNVEV (reference sequence). CDR3 region: CASSSTGQSGELFF. The CDR3 bases are TGTGCCAGCAGTTCCACGGGACAGTCCGGGGAGCTGTTTTTT.

The J gene is TRBJ1-6, the V gene TRBV5-6; tentatively, D is TRBD1 (5 bases). V gave up 1 base and J gave up 9 bases, with 8 bases separating them. Germline CDR1 is SGHDT and CDR2 is YYEEEE. This CDR3 is built from 13 residues. The CDR3 loop is CASSLTGGSPLHF. The DNA of the CDR3 is TGTGCCAGCAGCTTGACAGGCGGTTCACCCCTCCACTTT.

The chain combines TRBV9 with TRBJ1-4; D remains ambiguous. V was pared by 0 bases and J by 0 bases, with 3 bases between. This CDR3 region has 14 residues. Germline V lookup: CDR1 SGDLS, CDR2 YYNGEE. The CDR3 here is CASSVGPTNEKLFF. The CDR3 DNA reads TGTGCCAGCAGCGTAGGGCCAACTAATGAAAAACTGTTTTTT.

V is TRBV19 and J is TRBJ1-4; 8 bases fit TRBD1. Germline CDR1 and CDR2: LNHDA and SQIVND (reference sequence). With V trimmed by 6 bases and J by 6 bases, 12 bases remained unmatched. The CDR3 covers 16 residues. The CDR3 sequence: CASRTDRGLSYEKLFF. CDR3 nucleotide sequence: TGTGCCAGTAGGACCGACAGGGGCCTATCTTATGAAAAACTGTTTTTT.

This sequence joins TRBV25-1 and TRBJ2-1, with TRBD2 matching 7 bases. The CDR3 loop spans 12 amino acids. In germline, CDR1 is MGHDK, CDR2 SYGVNS. The CDR3 reads CASGPSYNEQFF. As DNA, the CDR3 is TGTGCTAGCGGGCCCTCCTACAATGAGCAGTTCTTC.

The rearrangement uses TRBV4-2 and TRBJ1-4, with D maybe TRBD1 (5 bases). This CDR3 contains 17 residues. Germline assignment: CDR1 LGHNA and CDR2 YNFKEQ. Trimming took off 0 bases at V and 1 base at J, with 12 bases between the two ends. As DNA, the CDR3 is TGTGCCAGCAGCCAAGACAGGGTGGGTCGAACTAATGAAAAACTGTTTTTT. This codes for CASSQDRVGRTNEKLFF.

CDR3: CASSQADRDNEQFF. For the CDR3, the DNA is TGTGCCAGCAGCCAAGCAGACAGAGACAATGAGCAGTTCTTC. The rearrangement uses TRBV3-1 (or the pseudogene TRBV3-2) and TRBJ2-1; TRBD1 is a possible D gene (5 bases). Per germline, CDR1 LGHDT and CDR2 YNNKEL (reference sequence). Deletions cut 1 base from V and 5 bases from J, with 9 bases between. The CDR3 spans 14 residues.

J is TRBJ2-5 and V is TRBV30, with a possible D match to TRBD1 (5 bases). Germline V gives CDR1 GTSNPN, CDR2 SVGIG (reference sequence). The CDR3 contains 14 residues. The V gene lost 7 bases and the J gene lost 1 base, with 16 bases spanning the gap. The CDR3 protein is CASSLTASQETQYF. Here the CDR3 DNA reads TGTGCCTCCTCTTTGACAGCCTCCCAAGAGACCCAGTACTTC. The variable domain in full, with the rest retrieved from reference TRBV30 and TRBJ2-5, is SQTIHQWPATLVQPVGSPLSLECTVEGTSNPNLYWYRQAAGRGLQLLFYSVGIGQISSEVPQNLSASRPQDRQFILSSKKLLLSDSGFYLCASSLTASQETQYFGPGTRLLVL.

This sequence joins TRBV24-1 and TRBJ1-2, with 7 bases that match TRBD1. Germline V gives CDR1 KGHDR, CDR2 SFDVKD. CDR3 length: 13 residues. V shed 3 bases, J shed 8 bases, and the junction held 5 bases outside the gene matches. In DNA form, the CDR3 reads TGTGCCACCAGTGATGCTTCAGGGGGAGGCTACACCTTC. Protein product: CATSDASGGGYTF.

The chain has TRBV2 and TRBJ1-1; 10 nucleotides agree with TRBD1. The V segment lost 6 bases and the J segment 6 bases; nucleotides outside the gene matches: 13. CDR3 length equals 16 residues. Germline V gene data show CDR1 as SNHLY and CDR2 as FYNNEI. CDR3 residues: CASRAIRQGAMSEAFF. The CDR3 nucleotides read TGTGCCAGCAGAGCGATAAGACAGGGGGCGATGTCTGAAGCTTTCTTT.

This rearrangement joins TRBV6-5 to TRBJ1-2; 9 positions agree with TRBD1. Per the germline V gene, CDR1 is MNHEY and CDR2 is SVGAGI. The CDR3 extends over 13 amino acids. With V trimmed by 6 bases and J by 8 bases, 7 bases remained unmatched. The CDR3 region is CASSPGTGLGYTF. DNA for the CDR3: TGTGCCAGCAGCCCCGGGACAGGGCTCGGCTACACCTTC.

The V gene is TRBV29-1, the J gene TRBJ1-1; 10 bases align to TRBD1. CDR3 length equals 13 residues. Losses at the gene ends were 7 bases for V and 0 bases for J; bases not matched to a gene: 2. Germline assignment: CDR1 SQVTM and CDR2 ANQGSEA. The CDR3 region has the DNA TGCAGCGGGACAGGGGGGATGAACACTGAAGCTTTCTTT. Encoded protein: CSGTGGMNTEAFF.

The chain has TRBV2 and TRBJ2-5; possibly TRBD2 for D (6 bases). Germline V gene data show CDR1 as SNHLY and CDR2 as FYNNEI. V gave up 10 bases and J gave up 5 bases, with 20 bases separating them. The CDR3 contains 14 residues. The CDR3 bases are TGTGCCACCCAGGAGGGTAGGGGTGGGGAGACCCAGTACTTC. It translates to CATQEGRGGETQYF.

The CDR3 protein is CASGTSPREEQFF. The CDR3 DNA reads as TGTGCCAGCGGGACTAGCCCCCGGGAGGAGCAGTTCTTC. V gene TRBV5-4 combines with J gene TRBJ2-1; 9 bases match TRBD2. The CDR3 runs to 13 residues. Trimming cost V 7 bases and J 10 bases; bases outside gene matches: 9. Germline V gene lookup returns CDR1 SGHNT and CDR2 YYREEE (reference sequence).

This chain uses TRBV5-5 with TRBJ1-4; 8 bases fit TRBD1. V trimming: 0 bases; J trimming: 8 bases; junction bases outside the gene matches: 6. The CDR3 is 15 amino acids. Germline-derived CDR1 and CDR2 are SGHKS and YYEKEE (reference sequence). The DNA for the CDR3 is TGTGCCAGCAGCTTGGTCAGGGGGCTCGGGGAAAAACTGTTTTTT. Encoded protein: CASSLVRGLGEKLFF.

This chain uses TRBV7-2 with TRBJ2-7; a weak D match, TRBD1 (6 bases). The ends were cut back, 0 bases at V and 2 bases at J, with 11 bases in the middle. Per germline, CDR1 SGHTA and CDR2 FQGNSA. CDR3 size: 15 residues. Here the CDR3 DNA reads TGTGCCAGCAGCTTAGCTGGACAGACTACCTACGAGCAGTACTTC. It yields the protein CASSLAGQTTYEQYF. Combining the CDR3 with reference TRBV7-2 and TRBJ2-7 gives the whole variable domain GAGVSQSPSNKVTEKGKDVELRCDPISGHTALYWYRQSLGQGLEFLIYFQGNSAPDKSGLPSDRFSAERTGGSVSTLTIQRTQQEDSAVYLCASSLAGQTTYEQYFGPGTRLTVT.

This rearrangement joins TRBV30 to TRBJ2-7; 12 bases are shared with TRBD2. CDR1 and CDR2 (germline): GTSNPN, SVGIG (reference sequence). V lost 2 bases and J lost 2; bases outside the gene matches: 7. The CDR3 length is 16 residues. Here the CDR3 DNA reads TGTGCCTGGAGTCCCGGACTAGCGGGGTTAACCTACGAGCAGTACTTC. Encoded protein: CAWSPGLAGLTYEQYF.

The chain combines TRBV7-9 with TRBJ1-2, with 9 nucleotides matching TRBD1. Germline V gives CDR1 SEHNR, CDR2 FQNEAQ (reference sequence). The CDR3 totals 12 residues. J was trimmed by 7 bases and V by 10 bases; bases with no gene match: 7. The CDR3 region has the DNA TGTGCCACAAGGACAGGGGATGGTGGCTACACCTTC. It encodes CATRTGDGGYTF.

V is TRBV7-2 and J is TRBJ2-6; TRBD2 agrees at 8 bases. The CDR3 contains 19 residues. Losses at the gene ends were 5 bases for V and 0 bases for J; bases not matched to a gene: 12. Germline CDR1 reads SGHTA; CDR2 reads FQGNSA. The CDR3 DNA reads as TGTGCCAGCAGCGCCCGCCCCATAGCGGGGACCTCTGGGGCCAACGTCCTGACTTTC. Its translation: CASSARPIAGTSGANVLTF.

V and J are TRBV7-6 and TRBJ2-2; D gene ambiguous. Trimming removed 4 bases at V and 0 bases at J, with 9 bases between. CDR1 SGHVS and CDR2 FNYEAQ come from the germline V gene. CDR3 length equals 15 residues. The CDR3 DNA reads as TGTGCCAGCAGCTCAGCTAGAGCGAACACCGGGGAGCTGTTTTTT. It specifies CASSSARANTGELFF.

This chain links TRBV19 with TRBJ1-6; D is ambiguous. CDR1 and CDR2 (germline): LNHDA, SQIVND (reference sequence). This CDR3 contains 14 residues. V was clipped by 4 bases and J by 7 bases, with 11 bases between them. The CDR3 DNA is TGTGCCAGTAGTACCCGGACTGGAAATTCACCCCTCCACTTT. Translation gives CASSTRTGNSPLHF.

This clone was seen a handful of times. V gene TRBV19 combines with J gene TRBJ1-2; weak D call: TRBD1 (6 bases). CDR3 length equals 15 residues. Germline V lookup: CDR1 LNHDA, CDR2 SQIVND (reference sequence). With 6 bases removed from V and 4 bases from J, the gap between germline ends came to 18 bases. The CDR3 coding sequence is TGTGCCAGTAGAGCTACAGGGAACGGCGGCTATGGCTACACCTTC. This translates into CASRATGNGGYGYTF.

CDR3 DNA sequence: TGCGCCAGCAGCTTGGGACTAGCAAACGAGCAGTACTTC. Protein product: CASSLGLANEQYF. The chain couples TRBV5-1 to TRBJ2-7, with 7 bases lining up with TRBD2. V trimming: 0 bases; J trimming: 5 bases; junction bases outside the gene matches: 2. The CDR3 is 13 residues long. Germline assignment: CDR1 SGHRS and CDR2 YFSETQ.

The rearrangement links TRBV25-1 to TRBJ1-2; TRBD1 is a possible D gene (5 bases). Trimming shortened V by 1 base and J by 8 bases, and 14 bases separated the two germline ends. Per germline, CDR1 MGHDK and CDR2 SYGVNS. The CDR3 has 14 residues. The CDR3 sequence: CASSEWGDWYGYTF. The CDR3, as DNA: TGTGCCAGCAGTGAATGGGGGGATTGGTACGGCTACACCTTC.

The gene calls are TRBV5-8 and TRBJ2-7; 11 bases line up with TRBD2. This CDR3 contains 15 residues. Per the germline V gene, CDR1 is SGHTS and CDR2 is YDEGEE. Unmatched junction bases numbered 6, after V lost 5 bases and J lost 2 bases. CDR3 loop: CASSPIAGGPYEQYF. The CDR3 DNA follows: TGTGCCAGCAGTCCCATAGCGGGAGGGCCCTACGAGCAGTACTTC.

The chain has TRBV19 and TRBJ2-3; a weak D match, TRBD1 (6 bases). The germline gives CDR1 LNHDA, CDR2 SQIVND (reference sequence). CDR3 length: 16 amino acids. The V and J ends lost 5 bases and 8 bases respectively, with 23 bases between them. CDR3 amino acids: CASSPQSGVHSSTQYF. CDR3 nucleotide sequence: TGTGCCAGTAGTCCCCAGTCAGGGGTGCATTCTAGTACGCAGTATTTT.

The J gene is TRBJ2-1, the V gene TRBV19; tentatively, D is TRBD2 (5 bases). The CDR3 contains 15 residues. The germline V and J ends were trimmed by 2 bases and 5 bases, with 13 bases remaining between them. Looked up from germline, CDR1 is LNHDA and CDR2 is SQIVND (reference sequence). Here the CDR3 DNA reads TGTGCCAGTAGTATATCGAGGACTTCGAACAATGAGCAGTTCTTC. Protein: CASSISRTSNNEQFF. Full variable domain (missing parts from reference TRBV19 and TRBJ2-1): DGGITQSPKYLFRKEGQNVTLSCEQNLNHDAMYWYRQDPGQGLRLIYYSQIVNDFQKGDIAEGYSVSREKKESFPLTVTSAQKNPTAFYLCASSISRTSNNEQFFGPGTRLTVL.

CDR3 protein: CASSPGTRDYEQYF. Written as DNA, the CDR3 is TGTGCCAGCAGCCCCGGGACACGGGATTACGAGCAGTACTTC. The V and J genes are TRBV5-4 and TRBJ2-7, with D possibly matching TRBD1 (6 bases). Germline lookup yields CDR1 SGHNT and CDR2 YYREEE (reference sequence). The CDR3 contains 14 residues. Trimming left V 4 bases short and J 4 bases short, with 15 bases between.